This entry lists 26 T cell receptor beta chains sequenced from one sample in a study of shared clonotypes between healthy human individuals. Data came from immunoSEQ multiplex PCR; TCRdb stores just in-frame clones and leaves some out. The sample records about 2.1 million clones, just under 95% being singletons. Naive CD8 cells comprised CD45RO-negative, CCR7-positively selected cells, excluding terminally differentiated effector memory CD45RA+ cells. Sequencing was performed on naive CD8+ T cells from PBMCs. These receptors all stem from a man in his late teens or twenties in good health. Some clones in this sample may be carry-over from other donors' samples.

The chain links TRBV4-3 to TRBJ2-7, with 7 bases identical to TRBD1. This CDR3 is built from 15 residues. Per the germline V gene, CDR1 is LGHNA and CDR2 is YSLEER. V dropped 2 bases and J dropped 2; count of bases not matched to a gene: 6. The CDR3 DNA is TGCGCCAGCAGCCAAACCGGGACAGTAACCTACGAGCAGTACTTC. It specifies CASSQTGTVTYEQYF.

This chain connects TRBV19 to TRBJ2-2; D is ambiguous. Deletions cut 6 bases from V and 3 bases from J, with 5 bases between. This CDR3 comprises 12 residues. The germline V gene encodes CDR1 LNHDA and CDR2 SQIVND (reference sequence). The CDR3 sequence is CASSYDTGELFF. In DNA, the CDR3 is TGTGCCAGTAGCTACGACACCGGGGAGCTGTTTTTT.

The chain has TRBV2 and TRBJ2-5; 9 bases map to TRBD1. Germline loops: CDR1 SNHLY, CDR2 FYNNEI. The CDR3 runs 16 residues. With V trimmed by 8 bases and J by 4 bases, 14 bases remained unmatched. CDR3 coding DNA: TGTGCCAGCGGTAAGGGGGACAGGGCCGAAAGAGAGACCCAGTACTTC. Translating gives CASGKGDRAERETQYF.

This clone is a singleton in its sample. The V and J genes are TRBV7-9 and TRBJ2-5; 7 positions match TRBD2. The CDR3 runs 16 residues. The germline V gene encodes CDR1 SEHNR and CDR2 FQNEAQ (reference sequence). Trimming took 3 bases from V and 4 from J; bases not matched to a gene: 11. The chain's CDR3 is CASSFPAGVGLETQYF. The CDR3 bases are TGTGCCAGCAGCTTCCCGGCGGGAGTAGGGTTAGAGACCCAGTACTTC. The full variable domain, with the rest looked up from reference TRBV7-9 and TRBJ2-5, is DTGVSQNPRHKITKRGQNVTFRCDPISEHNRLYWYRQTLGQGPEFLTYFQNEAQLEKSRLLSDRFSAERPKGSFSTLEIQRTEQGDSAMYLCASSFPAGVGLETQYFGPGTRLLVL.

The rearrangement joins TRBV2 to TRBJ2-7, with TRBD2 as a possible D gene (6 bases). CDR1 is SNHLY and CDR2 is FYNNEI in the germline V gene. This CDR3 contains 14 residues. As DNA, the CDR3 is TGTGCGGAGGGAGGTGGCGGGCACTCCTACGAGCAGTACTTC. It specifies CAEGGGGHSYEQYF. The full variable domain, in which reference TRBV2 and TRBJ2-7 provide the parts outside the CDR3, is EPEVTQTPSHQVTQMGQEVILRCVPISNHLYFYWYRQILGQKVEFLVSFYNNEISEKSEIFDDQFSVERPDGSNFTLKIRSTKLEDSAMYFCAEGGGGHSYEQYFGPGTRLTVT.

The V call is TRBV27, the J call TRBJ2-1; 10 bases are shared with TRBD2. Per germline, CDR1 MNHEY and CDR2 SMNVEV (reference sequence). The CDR3 length is 17 residues. The V and J ends lost 0 bases and 0 bases, in that order; junction bases with no gene match: 2. For the CDR3, the DNA is TGTGCCAGCAGTTTATCTAGCGGGAGGAGCTCCTACAATGAGCAGTTCTTC. It yields the protein CASSLSSGRSSYNEQFF.

The rearrangement joins TRBV7-8 to TRBJ2-3; D gene unclear. Trimming cost V 4 bases and J 2 bases, with 7 bases left between them. The CDR3 is 13 residues long. Germline-derived CDR1 and CDR2 are SGHVS and FQNEAQ. In DNA form, the CDR3 reads TGTGCCAGCAGCTATCTCAACACAGATACGCAGTATTTT. Protein product: CASSYLNTDTQYF.

This sequence joins TRBV2 and TRBJ1-2; D is ambiguous. CDR1 and CDR2 from the germline V gene are SNHLY and FYNNEI. The CDR3 sequence is 15 residues long. The ends were cut back, 3 bases at V and 0 bases at J, with 11 bases in the middle. The CDR3 region is CASSEYRTANYGYTF. CDR3 coding DNA: TGTGCCAGCAGTGAGTACAGAACGGCTAACTATGGCTACACCTTC.

This chain joins TRBV5-8 and TRBJ2-7; D remains ambiguous. The CDR3 is made up of 13 amino acids. Per the germline V gene, CDR1 is SGHTS and CDR2 is YDEGEE. V lost 0 bases, J lost 6 bases, and 10 bases lay in between. The CDR3 protein is CASSLAVKPEQYF. CDR3 DNA sequence: TGTGCCAGCAGCTTGGCCGTAAAGCCCGAGCAGTACTTC.

J is TRBJ1-1 and V is TRBV7-9, with TRBD1 matching over 7 bases. V trimming: 1 base; J trimming: 4 bases; junction bases outside the gene matches: 6. This CDR3 has 15 amino acids. Germline-derived CDR1 and CDR2 are SEHNR and FQNEAQ (reference sequence). The CDR3 bases are TGTGCCAGCAGCTTAGATACAGGGGCGGGCACTGAAGCTTTCTTT. It codes for CASSLDTGAGTEAFF.

The chain combines TRBV27 with TRBJ2-3; weak D call: TRBD2 (5 bases). The CDR3 runs 16 residues. In germline, CDR1 is MNHEY, CDR2 SMNVEV (reference sequence). The V end was cut by 6 bases, the J end by 2 bases, with 18 bases between. The CDR3 region is CASRELLVRNTDTQYF. In nucleotides, the CDR3 is TGTGCCAGCAGAGAATTACTAGTAAGGAACACAGATACGCAGTATTTT.

As regards this clone: Other nucleotide sequences in the sample specify the same CDR3. The chain couples TRBV28 to TRBJ2-7; D is undetermined. V lost 3 bases to trimming and J lost 0 bases, with 3 bases between them. This CDR3 contains 12 residues. Per the germline V gene, CDR1 is MDHEN and CDR2 is SYDVKM. CDR3 nucleotides: TGTGCCAGCAGTTTCACCTCCTACGAGCAGTACTTC. It codes for CASSFTSYEQYF. The entire variable domain, with the rest obtained from reference TRBV28 and TRBJ2-7, is as follows: DVKVTQSSRYLVKRTGEKVFLECVQDMDHENMFWYRQDPGLGLRLIYFSYDVKMKEKGDIPEGYSVSREKKERFSLILESASTNQTSMYLCASSFTSYEQYFGPGTRLTVT.

The CDR3 region has the DNA TGTGCCAGCAGTTATGATTGGGACACAAGAGGAGAGCAGTACTTC. It encodes CASSYDWDTRGEQYF. This sequence joins TRBV6-5 and TRBJ2-7; D may be TRBD1 (6 bases). Germline loops: CDR1 MNHEY, CDR2 SVGAGI. Trimming shortened V by 3 bases and J by 7 bases, and 19 bases separated the two germline ends. CDR3 length: 15 residues.

The J gene is TRBJ1-5, the V gene TRBV6-1, with TRBD1 matching over 9 bases. The germline V gene encodes CDR1 MNHNS and CDR2 SASEGT. V shed 4 bases, J shed 0 bases, and the junction held 1 base outside the gene matches. The CDR3 is 15 amino acids. The CDR3 here is CASSGDRASNQPQHF. Here the CDR3 DNA reads TGTGCCAGCAGTGGGGACAGGGCTAGCAATCAGCCCCAGCATTTT.

This chain uses TRBV18 with TRBJ1-1, with unresolved D. This CDR3 spans 12 amino acids. The germline gives CDR1 KGHSH, CDR2 LQKENI. V was trimmed by 5 bases and J by 5 bases, leaving 9 bases between them. In DNA form, the CDR3 reads TGTGCCAGCTCAGGGGATCCTACTGAAGCTTTCTTT. Protein product: CASSGDPTEAFF.

Only one count was recorded for this clone. The CDR3 nucleotides read TGTGCCACTCGGAGCCTCAGCAATCAGCCCCAGCATTTT. Protein product: CATRSLSNQPQHF. The V call is TRBV9, the J call TRBJ1-5; D call uncertain. Germline CDR1 SGDLS, CDR2 YYNGEE. The CDR3 is 13 amino acids. V was shortened by 9 bases and J by 1 base, with 11 bases between the two germline ends.

V is TRBV15 and J is TRBJ1-2; D remains unclear. Looked up from germline, CDR1 is LNHNV and CDR2 is YYDKDF (reference sequence). This CDR3 is 13 amino acids long. V dropped 5 bases and J dropped 1 base, with 8 bases sitting between them. This CDR3 reads CATSSAVNYGYTF. Written as DNA, the CDR3 is TGTGCCACCAGCTCGGCAGTTAACTATGGCTACACCTTC.

V is TRBV5-1 and J is TRBJ1-1; D gene unclear. The V end lost 4 bases, the J end lost 5 bases, and 15 bases lay between the germline ends. CDR1 SGHRS and CDR2 YFSETQ come from the germline V gene. The CDR3 extends over 14 amino acids. The CDR3 sequence is CASSPASMGTEAFF. The CDR3, as DNA: TGCGCCAGCAGCCCCGCCAGCATGGGTACTGAAGCTTTCTTT.

The CDR3 DNA is TGCAGCGTCCTAGGGCGACAGTCTTACAATGAGCAGTTCTTC. Its translation is CSVLGRQSYNEQFF. V usage is TRBV29-1 and J usage is TRBJ2-1, with D possibly matching TRBD1 (5 bases). CDR3 length: 14 residues. Germline CDR1 and CDR2: SQVTM and ANQGSEA. V lost 6 bases, J lost 4 bases, and 16 bases lay in between.

V usage is TRBV30 and J usage is TRBJ2-7; TRBD2 might be the D (5 bases). Germline CDR1 and CDR2: GTSNPN and SVGIG (reference sequence). The V and J ends lost 7 bases and 4 bases respectively, with 17 bases between them. The CDR3 runs 13 residues. CDR3 in amino acids: CAFRRRMVYEQYF. The CDR3 DNA follows: TGTGCCTTCCGGAGGAGGATGGTTTACGAGCAGTACTTC.

This rearrangement joins TRBV29-1 to TRBJ1-1, with D uncertain. Germline lookup yields CDR1 SQVTM and CDR2 ANQGSEA. The CDR3 sequence is 12 residues long. Trimming left V 6 bases short and J 4 bases short, with 12 bases between. The CDR3: CSVLGYGTEAFF. The CDR3 bases are TGCAGCGTCCTGGGGTACGGCACTGAAGCTTTCTTT.

The V gene is TRBV18, the J gene TRBJ2-2, with D possibly TRBD2 on 5 matching bases. CDR1 is KGHSH, CDR2 LQKENI, per germline. V lost 2 bases to trimming and J lost 8 bases, with 12 bases between them. The CDR3 covers 14 residues. In DNA form, the CDR3 reads TGTGCCAGCTCACCATTCGGACGGAGGGGGGAGCTGTTTTTT. This gives the protein CASSPFGRRGELFF. The full variable domain, rest sourced from reference TRBV18 and TRBJ2-2, is NAGVMQNPRHLVRRRGQEARLRCSPMKGHSHVYWYRQLPEEGLKFMVYLQKENIIDESGMPKERFSAEFPKEGPSILRIQQVVRGDSAAYFCASSPFGRRGELFFGEGSRLTVL.

The chain uses TRBV14 and TRBJ2-3; D gene unclear. The CDR3 is 13 amino acids. The V and J ends lost 1 base and 4 bases respectively, with 6 bases between them. The germline gives CDR1 SGHDN, CDR2 FVKESK. In nucleotides, the CDR3 is TGTGCCAGCAGCCAAGCGGTTGCAGATACGCAGTATTTT. Protein product: CASSQAVADTQYF.

J is TRBJ2-3 and V is TRBV4-3, with TRBD2 matching 7 bases. V dropped 0 bases and J dropped 5; count of bases not matched to a gene: 5. The CDR3 is made up of 15 amino acids. Germline V gene lookup returns CDR1 LGHNA and CDR2 YSLEER. Written as DNA, the CDR3 is TGCGCCAGCAGCCAAGAGTTGGCTAGCGGAGATACGCAGTATTTT. Translated, it gives CASSQELASGDTQYF.

The rearrangement joins TRBV7-4 to TRBJ1-1, with 9 bases aligning to TRBD1. Trimming cost V 4 bases and J 2 bases; bases outside gene matches: 11. Germline V lookup: CDR1 SGHVT, CDR2 SQSDAQ. The CDR3 is made up of 17 amino acids. In DNA, the CDR3 is TGTGCCAGCAGCTACCAGACCGGGGACAGGGCTAACACTGAAGCTTTCTTT. Translated, it gives CASSYQTGDRANTEAFF.

V usage is TRBV29-1 and J usage is TRBJ2-7; 10 bases are shared with TRBD2. The V and J ends lost 2 bases and 4 bases, in that order; junction bases with no gene match: 2. Germline V gene lookup returns CDR1 SQVTM and CDR2 ANQGSEA. The CDR3 contains 13 residues. In nucleotides, the CDR3 is TGCAGCGTTGAAACGACTAGCGGGTACGAGCAGTACTTC. Translation gives CSVETTSGYEQYF.